Below, 28 T cell receptor beta chains from the same sample are listed, as sequenced in a study of cytomegalovirus exposure and HLA in healthy donors. The PCR contained 60 Vbeta and 13 Jbeta primers. Profiled with immunoSEQ multiplex PCR; TCRdb holds only in-frame clones, not every one. The sample consists of about 140,000 clones, just under 80% of them appearing once. The sequenced sample was PBMCs. The receptors stem from a young man in good health.

This sequence joins TRBV27 and TRBJ2-3; 14 bases are a match to TRBD2. CDR3 length equals 19 residues. Looked up from germline, CDR1 is MNHEY and CDR2 is SMNVEV (reference sequence). V was clipped by 5 bases and J by 3 bases; unmatched bases: 13. CDR3 sequence (DNA): TGTGCCAGCAGTCTTAGAGGGACTAGCGGGAGTTGGAGGACAGATACGCAGTATTTT. Translated: CASSLRGTSGSWRTDTQYF.

J is TRBJ2-7 and V is TRBV27; 11 nucleotides line up with TRBD2. Germline CDR1 is MNHEY and CDR2 is SMNVEV (reference sequence). V trimming: 5 bases; J trimming: 3 bases; junction bases outside the gene matches: 6. This CDR3 contains 15 residues. CDR3 nucleotides: TGTGCCAGCAGTGTGACTAGCGGGACGGGCTACGAGCAGTACTTC. This sequence encodes CASSVTSGTGYEQYF.

CDR3 nucleotide sequence: TGTGCCAGCACCCACGTAGCGGATCCCTACGAGCAGTACTTC. Translated: CASTHVADPYEQYF. J is TRBJ2-7 and V is TRBV2, with D possibly TRBD2 on 6 matching bases. This CDR3 spans 14 amino acids. The V gene lost 7 bases and the J gene lost 2 bases, with 15 bases spanning the gap. Germline V gene lookup returns CDR1 SNHLY and CDR2 FYNNEI. The complete variable domain, with remaining parts taken from reference TRBV2 and TRBJ2-7, reads EPEVTQTPSHQVTQMGQEVILRCVPISNHLYFYWYRQILGQKVEFLVSFYNNEISEKSEIFDDQFSVERPDGSNFTLKIRSTKLEDSAMYFCASTHVADPYEQYFGPGTRLTVT.

The chain employs TRBV7-9 and TRBJ2-2, with unresolved D. The CDR3 extends over 14 amino acids. V shed 8 bases and J shed 2 bases, with 12 bases lying between them. Per germline, CDR1 SEHNR and CDR2 FQNEAQ (reference sequence). The CDR3 DNA is TGTGCCAGCCGAGCTGAAATAAACACCGGGGAGCTGTTTTTT. It yields the protein CASRAEINTGELFF.

J is TRBJ1-2 and V is TRBV28; no definite D call. V was clipped by 3 bases and J by 6 bases, with 2 bases between them. CDR1 is MDHEN and CDR2 is SYDVKM in the germline V gene. There are 10 residues in the CDR3. CDR3 DNA sequence: TGTGCCAGCAGTTTTAATGGCTACACCTTC. Its protein product is CASSFNGYTF.

V usage is TRBV15 and J usage is TRBJ2-3, with TRBD1 matching over 8 bases. V dropped 5 bases and J dropped 5; count of bases not matched to a gene: 3. Per the germline V gene, CDR1 is LNHNV and CDR2 is YYDKDF (reference sequence). The CDR3 sequence is 13 residues long. The CDR3 loop reads CATSLRGQDTQYF. CDR3 coding DNA: TGTGCCACCAGCCTCAGGGGGCAAGATACGCAGTATTTT. The whole variable domain, filled in from reference TRBV15 and TRBJ2-3, reads DAMVIQNPRYQVTQFGKPVTLSCSQTLNHNVMYWYQQKSSQAPKLLFHYYDKDFNNEADTPDNFQSRRPNTSFCFLDIRSPGLGDTAMYLCATSLRGQDTQYFGPGTRLTVL.

This chain uses TRBV4-1 with TRBJ1-2, with 7 bases matching TRBD1. This CDR3 has 15 amino acids. Germline V lookup: CDR1 MGHRA, CDR2 YSYEKL. J lost 7 bases, V lost 0 bases, and 8 bases had no gene match. CDR3 protein: CASSQESGGRGGYTF. The CDR3 DNA follows: TGCGCCAGCAGCCAAGAATCAGGGGGAAGGGGTGGCTACACCTTC.

The V gene is TRBV6-5, the J gene TRBJ1-5; D perhaps matches TRBD1 (5 bases). The CDR3 covers 14 residues. Germline V gene sequence: CDR1 MNHEY, CDR2 SVGAGI. Deletions cut 6 bases from V and 6 bases from J, with 15 bases between. CDR3 coding DNA: TGTGCCAGCAGGGGTGGGGGGAATGGTCAGCCCCAGCATTTT. Amino acid sequence: CASRGGGNGQPQHF.

The chain combines TRBV6-5 with TRBJ2-1; a possible D gene is TRBD2 (6 bases). CDR1 MNHEY and CDR2 SVGAGI come from the germline V gene. This CDR3 is built from 15 residues. V lost 3 bases and J 6 bases, leaving 15 bases between the germline ends. CDR3 DNA: TGTGCCAGCAGTTATGGGGCCGGGAGCTCCAATGAGCAGTTCTTC. As protein: CASSYGAGSSNEQFF.

This clone was detected only a few times. The chain has TRBV13 and TRBJ2-1; a possible D gene is TRBD2 (5 bases). The germline V and J ends were trimmed by 1 base and 4 bases, with 8 bases remaining between them. Germline loops: CDR1 PRHDT, CDR2 FYEKMQ (reference sequence). The CDR3 has 14 amino acids. This chain's CDR3 is CASSLVSGYNEQFF. The CDR3 DNA is TGTGCCAGCAGCTTAGTTTCGGGATACAATGAGCAGTTCTTC.

The chain employs TRBV5-8 and TRBJ2-1; the match to TRBD2 covers 13 bases. The germline CDR1 and CDR2 sequences are SGHTS and YDEGEE. V lost 4 bases, J lost 6 bases, and 4 bases stayed unmatched. CDR3 length: 15 amino acids. The CDR3 nucleotides read TGTGCCAGCAGCCACGGGACTAGCGGGACCAATGAGCAGTTCTTC. Its protein is CASSHGTSGTNEQFF.

The V call is TRBV27, the J call TRBJ2-1; 7 bases match TRBD2. The CDR3 length is 14 residues. The V and J ends lost 6 bases and 8 bases, in that order; junction bases with no gene match: 10. Per the germline V gene, CDR1 is MNHEY and CDR2 is SMNVEV (reference sequence). In DNA, the CDR3 is TGTGCCAGCAGAGGGCGGGAGAGGTCGTATGAGCAGTTCTTC. This translates into CASRGRERSYEQFF.

V and J are TRBV15 and TRBJ2-1; 8 bases align to TRBD2. Trimming at V came to 1 base and at J to 8 bases, leaving 7 bases not matched to a gene. Germline V CDR1 and CDR2: LNHNV, YYDKDF (reference sequence). The CDR3 is 15 residues long. The chain's CDR3 is CATSRAAGGTDEQFF. In DNA, the CDR3 is TGTGCCACCAGCAGAGCGGCGGGAGGAACGGATGAGCAGTTCTTC.

This clone was seen a few times. This chain uses TRBV4-3 with TRBJ2-2; 9 positions agree with TRBD2. This CDR3 is built from 16 residues. With V trimmed by 2 bases and J by 7 bases, 8 bases remained unmatched. Per germline, CDR1 LGHNA and CDR2 YSLEER. CDR3 residues: CASSQTIAGEGGELFF. The CDR3 nucleotides are TGCGCCAGCAGCCAAACCATAGCGGGAGAGGGCGGGGAGCTGTTTTTT.

The rearrangement uses TRBV9 and TRBJ1-1; no clear D gene. The V end was cut by 2 bases, the J end by 1 base, with 9 bases between. CDR1 SGDLS and CDR2 YYNGEE come from the germline V gene. This CDR3 region has 14 residues. Here the CDR3 DNA reads TGTGCCAGCAGCGTCAACGCAGGGAACACTGAAGCTTTCTTT. It codes for CASSVNAGNTEAFF. The full variable domain, rest sourced from reference TRBV9 and TRBJ1-1, is DSGVTQTPKHLITATGQRVTLRCSPRSGDLSVYWYQQSLDQGLQFLIQYYNGEERAKGNILERFSAQQFPDLHSELNLSSLELGDSALYFCASSVNAGNTEAFFGQGTRLTVV.

V gene TRBV6-5 combines with J gene TRBJ2-1; TRBD1 matches 10 bases. The CDR3 consists of 14 residues. Germline CDR1 is MNHEY and CDR2 is SVGAGI. J lost 9 bases, V lost 5 bases, and 7 bases had no gene match. The CDR3 DNA reads TGTGCCAGCAGTACCTGGGACAGGGGAAGTGAGCAGTTCTTC. This encodes CASSTWDRGSEQFF.

V usage is TRBV19 and J usage is TRBJ2-1; 12 bases fit TRBD2. The V gene's germline CDR1 is LNHDA and CDR2 SQIVND (reference sequence). Germline trimming cut 8 bases from V and 7 bases from J; bases unmatched to any gene: 9. This CDR3 has 15 residues. The CDR3: CASSPGTSGWNEQFF. The CDR3 DNA reads TGTGCCAGTTCCCCCGGGACTAGCGGGTGGAATGAGCAGTTCTTC.

The chain carries TRBV9 and TRBJ2-2, with D uncertain. Germline values: CDR1 SGDLS, CDR2 YYNGEE. With 0 bases removed from V and 6 bases from J, the gap between germline ends came to 6 bases. The CDR3 spans 13 residues. The CDR3 region has the DNA TGTGCCAGCAGCGTAGCTCCCGCCGGGGAGCTGTTTTTT. It specifies CASSVAPAGELFF.

The chain links TRBV18 to TRBJ2-7, with 7 positions matching TRBD2. CDR3 length: 16 residues. Germline V CDR1 and CDR2: KGHSH, LQKENI. The trim removed 2 bases at V and 0 bases at J, leaving 7 bases unmatched. The CDR3 spells CASSPASGDGSYEQYF. The CDR3 region has the DNA TGTGCCAGCTCACCAGCGAGCGGGGACGGCTCCTACGAGCAGTACTTC.

This chain uses TRBV27 with TRBJ2-5, with 8 bases that match TRBD1. Germline V gene lookup returns CDR1 MNHEY and CDR2 SMNVEV (reference sequence). The CDR3 is 12 amino acids. With V trimmed by 6 bases and J by 3 bases, 0 bases remained unmatched. For the CDR3, the DNA is TGTGCCAGCAGGGGACAGGAAGAGACCCAGTACTTC. Translating gives CASRGQEETQYF.

This clone was detected only a few times. The genes are TRBV6-6 and TRBJ2-7; a weak D match, TRBD2 (5 bases). V gave up 8 bases and J gave up 4 bases, with 9 bases separating them. This CDR3 has 11 residues. Germline CDR1 and CDR2: MNHNY and SVGAGI (reference sequence). The CDR3 region has the DNA TGTGCCAGCGGGTTAGCGTACGAGCAGTACTTC. Protein: CASGLAYEQYF.

This chain joins TRBV14 and TRBJ1-2, with D unclear. The CDR3 totals 14 residues. Germline V lookup: CDR1 SGHDN, CDR2 FVKESK. The V gene lost 1 base and the J gene lost 7 bases, with 13 bases spanning the gap. The CDR3 reads CASSQGVLEGGYTF. The DNA of the CDR3 is TGTGCCAGCAGCCAAGGAGTTTTAGAGGGTGGCTACACCTTC.

The V call is TRBV4-3, the J call TRBJ2-3; 8 positions agree with TRBD2. Trimming removed 4 bases from V and 6 bases from J; junction bases left unmatched: 9. Germline CDR1 is LGHNA and CDR2 is YSLEER. CDR3 size: 15 residues. The CDR3 protein is CASSLRSGSRDTQYF. Written as DNA, the CDR3 is TGCGCCAGCAGCCTAAGGAGCGGGAGCAGGGATACGCAGTATTTT.

The V call is TRBV9, the J call TRBJ1-2; TRBD1 agrees at 10 bases. V was clipped by 0 bases and J by 6 bases; unmatched bases: 14. Per germline, CDR1 SGDLS and CDR2 YYNGEE. The CDR3 runs to 18 residues. The CDR3 bases are TGTGCCAGCAGCGTAGTCCCCCCCGCGACAGGGGGCCTCGATGGCTACACCTTC. As protein: CASSVVPPATGGLDGYTF.

The chain combines TRBV6-6 with TRBJ2-5; TRBD1 aligns across 7 bases. The tail of the sequence fits TRBJ2-7 better, so the J call may be wrong. Germline V gives CDR1 MNHNY, CDR2 SVGAGI (reference sequence). The CDR3 is 15 residues long. The CDR3 protein is CASSGDREGPYEQYF. The CDR3 coding sequence is TGTGCCAGCAGTGGAGACAGGGAAGGGCCTTACGAGCAGTACTTC.

The count of this clone is one. V usage is TRBV11-2 and J usage is TRBJ2-5; no reliable D call. This CDR3 region has 12 residues. V was shortened by 6 bases and J by 4 bases, with 9 bases between the two germline ends. The germline V gene has CDR1 SGHAT and CDR2 FQNNGV. The CDR3 spells CASSQHLETQYF. The CDR3 DNA reads TGTGCCAGCAGTCAACACCTAGAGACCCAGTACTTC.

Remarks on this clone: In the same sample, other DNA sequences code for this CDR3. The chain couples TRBV9 to TRBJ2-5, with 11 bases identical to TRBD2. V lost 3 bases to trimming and J lost 5 bases; unmatched junction nucleotides: 6. Per germline, CDR1 SGDLS and CDR2 YYNGEE. This CDR3 has 15 residues. CDR3 residues: CASSGSSGRYETQYF. The CDR3 DNA is TGTGCCAGCAGCGGATCTAGCGGGAGGTACGAGACCCAGTACTTC.

The gene calls are TRBV5-1 and TRBJ2-3, with 10 nucleotides matching TRBD1. Trimming removed 4 bases from V and 3 bases from J; junction bases left unmatched: 5. The germline gives CDR1 SGHRS, CDR2 YFSETQ. The CDR3 runs 15 residues. The CDR3 DNA sequence: TGCGCCAGCAGCGGCGGACAGGGGGATACAGATACGCAGTATTTT. Translated, it gives CASSGGQGDTDTQYF.